These 6 T cell receptor beta chains share one sample of origin, sequenced in a study of T cells in Graves' hyperthyroidism and ophthalmopathy. The investigators amplified TCR beta CDR3 regions from RNA transcripts. The TCR CDR3 first-round RT-PCR relied on the HTBI primer set. TCRdb recomputed calls from the multiplex PCR reads with MiXCR, one row per CDR3 protein. The sample has a few hundred thousand distinct CDR3 sequences, 17% seen once; the top ten hold approximately 15%. The sample was blood. The receptors were gathered from a woman between 18 and 29 years old with Graves' ophthalmopathy.

The V call is TRBV5-1, the J call TRBJ2-2; no definite D call. The ends were cut back, 3 bases at V and 6 bases at J, with 6 bases in the middle. Germline values: CDR1 SGHRS, CDR2 YFSETQ. The CDR3 has 12 amino acids. The DNA of the CDR3 is TGCGCCAGCAGCTGGGGATCCGGGGAGCTGTTTTTT. This sequence encodes CASSWGSGELFF.

In this sample, this clonotype turned up a few times. V usage is TRBV5-1 and J usage is TRBJ2-3; weak D call: TRBD2 (5 bases). The CDR3 consists of 16 residues. Trimming took off 0 bases at V and 0 bases at J, with 11 bases between the two ends. The germline V gene has CDR1 SGHRS and CDR2 YFSETQ. In DNA, the CDR3 is TGCGCCAGCAGCTTGGGGTGGCGGACTAGCACAGATACGCAGTATTTT. Encoded protein: CASSLGWRTSTDTQYF.

This clonotype was detected only a few times. V and J are TRBV19 and TRBJ1-2, with 8 bases aligning to TRBD1. The CDR3 extends over 14 amino acids. The trim removed 5 bases at V and 2 bases at J, leaving 4 bases unmatched. Germline CDR1 is LNHDA and CDR2 is SQIVND (reference sequence). As DNA, the CDR3 is TGTGCCAGTAGTGCGGGACAGGAGAACTATGGCTACACCTTC. It specifies CASSAGQENYGYTF.

This clonotype was seen many times. The chain is built from TRBV12-3 or TRBV12-4 and TRBJ1-2; D remains ambiguous. The CDR3 covers 12 residues. V lost 6 bases and J 2 bases, leaving 7 bases between the germline ends. The CDR3 sequence: CASSLANYGYTF. Written as DNA, the CDR3 is TGTGCCAGCAGCTTGGCCAACTATGGCTACACCTTC.

This clonotype was found many times. The J gene is TRBJ2-7, the V gene TRBV27; TRBD1 might be the D (6 bases). Germline V lookup: CDR1 MNHEY, CDR2 SMNVEV (reference sequence). This CDR3 region has 15 residues. The V end was cut by 5 bases, the J end by 5 bases, with 19 bases between. CDR3 sequence: CASSVLARDTDEQYF. The DNA of the CDR3 is TGTGCCAGCAGTGTGCTTGCCCGGGACACTGACGAGCAGTACTTC.

Concerning this clonotype: A read error may be the cause here, since a much bigger clone is one base away. The chain links TRBV28 to TRBJ2-7; D is uncertain. Germline V gene sequence: CDR1 MDHEN, CDR2 SYDVKM. Trimming removed 1 base from V and 7 bases from J, with 11 bases in between. The CDR3 loop spans 13 amino acids. CDR3: CASSLFGWNEQYF. The CDR3 DNA follows: TGTGCCAGCAGTTTATTTGGGTGGAATGAGCAGTACTTC.